One sample yielded the 23 T cell receptor beta chains listed below, sequenced in a study of blood T cells in healthy people across ages. Then a second PCR, running roughly 6 to 12 cycles, was carried out with a sample-barcoded 5' primer and a J-beta primer mix. TCRdb processed the 5' RACE reads anew with MiXCR; each CDR3 protein has one entry. The sample records some 900,000 distinct CDR3 sequences, about 28% being singletons. Sequenced input: blood. The receptor source for this set is a woman older than 75 in good health.

This clonotype was found many times. This chain joins TRBV2 and TRBJ2-3; unclear D gene. Germline values: CDR1 SNHLY, CDR2 FYNNEI. The CDR3 contains 13 residues. Trimming pared 0 bases from V and 5 bases from J, leaving 6 bases between. This CDR3 is CASSEALLDTQYF. CDR3 nucleotides: TGTGCCAGCAGTGAAGCGCTTCTAGATACGCAGTATTTT.

The chain combines TRBV30 with TRBJ1-2; D gene uncertain. The germline V gene encodes CDR1 GTSNPN and CDR2 SVGIG (reference sequence). V lost 3 bases and J lost 8, with 7 bases in between. CDR3 length: 10 amino acids. The chain's CDR3 is CAWSRNGYTF. The CDR3 coding sequence is TGTGCCTGGAGCAGGAACGGCTACACCTTC.

Worth noting for this clonotype: A much larger clone lies a single base off, so this may be a read error. The J gene is TRBJ2-3, the V gene TRBV12-3 or TRBV12-4; tentative D call: TRBD2 (6 bases). This CDR3 has 14 residues. The CDR3 DNA reads TGTGCCAGCAGCCTCGGAGGGGCGTTTGATACGGAGTATTTT. This encodes CASSLGGAFDTEYF.

This clonotype appeared a few times. V usage is TRBV2 and J usage is TRBJ2-3; perhaps TRBD1 as D (6 bases). The CDR3 consists of 15 residues. V lost 6 bases and J 3 bases, leaving 16 bases between the germline ends. CDR1 is SNHLY and CDR2 is FYNNEI in the germline V gene. CDR3 region: CASRNQGLGTDTQYF. DNA for the CDR3: TGTGCCAGCAGGAATCAGGGGTTAGGGACAGATACGCAGTATTTT.

On this clonotype itself: At one boundary the junction diverges from the germline segment, which might be a read error. V usage is TRBV5-4 and J usage is TRBJ1-4; perhaps TRBD1 as D (6 bases). CDR1 and CDR2 (germline): SGHNT, YYREEE (reference sequence). This CDR3 spans 14 amino acids. In DNA form, the CDR3 reads TGTGCCGGCAGCTTTAACAGGGATTCTGAAAAACTGTTTTTT. Its protein is CAGSFNRDSEKLFF.

This clonotype was detected ten times or more. V is TRBV6-2 or TRBV6-3 and J is TRBJ2-1; a possible D gene is TRBD2 (7 bases). The CDR3 covers 15 residues. The germline V gene encodes CDR1 MNHEY and CDR2 SVGEGT. V lost 0 bases, J lost 7 bases, and 13 bases lay in between. This chain's CDR3 is CASSYSTGGGNEQFF. In nucleotides, the CDR3 is TGTGCCAGCAGTTACTCGACGGGGGGCGGGAATGAGCAGTTCTTC.

In this sample, this clonotype turned up many times. The chain employs TRBV11-2 and TRBJ2-1; no firm D call. Trimming pared 5 bases from V and 9 bases from J, leaving 11 bases between. The CDR3 covers 12 residues. CDR1 and CDR2 from the germline V gene are SGHAT and FQNNGV. The CDR3 spells CASSRILGEQFF. CDR3 nucleotides: TGTGCCAGCAGCCGGATACTGGGTGAGCAGTTCTTC. The full variable domain, its missing parts supplied by reference TRBV11-2 and TRBJ2-1, is EAGVAQSPRYKIIEKRQSVAFWCNPISGHATLYWYQQILGQGPKLLIQFQNNGVVDDSQLPKDRFSAERLKGVDSTLKIQPAKLEDSAVYLCASSRILGEQFFGPGTRLTVL.

V usage is TRBV5-6 and J usage is TRBJ1-1; D is undetermined. CDR3 length equals 16 residues. Germline values: CDR1 SGHDT, CDR2 YYEEEE. V lost 1 base to trimming and J lost 4 bases, with 17 bases between them. CDR3 protein: CASSLFGQVKTTEAFF. The CDR3, as DNA: TGTGCCAGCAGCTTGTTCGGCCAGGTAAAAACCACTGAAGCTTTCTTT. Complete variable domain (other parts from reference TRBV5-6 and TRBJ1-1): DAGVTQSPTHLIKTRGQQVTLRCSPKSGHDTVSWYQQALGQGPQFIFQYYEEEERQRGNFPDRFSGHQFPNYSSELNVNALLLGDSALYLCASSLFGQVKTTEAFFGQGTRLTVV.

This clonotype has a handful of counts. V is TRBV27 and J is TRBJ2-7, with 7 bases matching TRBD1. J was trimmed by 6 bases and V by 3 bases; bases with no gene match: 8. Germline-derived CDR1 and CDR2 are MNHEY and SMNVEV (reference sequence). This CDR3 region has 14 residues. DNA of the CDR3: TGTGCCAGCAGTTTTGACAGGGCCCCAGGCGAGCAGTACTTC. Residues: CASSFDRAPGEQYF.

A remark on this clonotype: Since a much larger clone is just one base distant, this may be a read error. The gene calls are TRBV20-1 and TRBJ2-1, with a tentative D call TRBD1 (6 bases). The CDR3 sequence is 14 residues long. Germline CDR1 is DFQATT and CDR2 is SNEGSKA (reference sequence). The V and J ends lost 5 bases and 6 bases respectively, with 17 bases between them. CDR3 DNA sequence: TGCAGTGCTCTGATGAGGGGGTTCTTCAATGAGCAGTTCTTC. Protein product: CSALMRGFFNEQFF.

This clonotype came up many times. V gene TRBV14 combines with J gene TRBJ1-1; no definite D call. Germline V lookup: CDR1 SGHDN, CDR2 FVKESK. The V and J ends lost 1 base and 6 bases respectively, with 15 bases between them. CDR3 length: 15 amino acids. CDR3 nucleotides: TGTGCCAGCAGCCAAGGTGGGATTAGAGGGTCTGAAGCTTTCTTT. Its translation: CASSQGGIRGSEAFF.

For this clonotype: Mismatch with germline at one junction end may stem from a read error. This rearrangement joins TRBV6-2 or TRBV6-3 to TRBJ2-7; tentatively, D is TRBD1 (5 bases). Germline V gives CDR1 MNHEY, CDR2 SVGEGT. This CDR3 has 12 amino acids. As DNA, the CDR3 is TGTACCAGCAGTTCAGGGTTTTGGGAGCAGTACTTC. Translating gives CTSSSGFWEQYF.

The sample holds many counts of this clonotype. The chain couples TRBV11-2 to TRBJ2-3, with 11 bases matching TRBD2. Germline values: CDR1 SGHAT, CDR2 FQNNGV. The CDR3 extends over 16 amino acids. J lost 6 bases, V lost 4 bases, and 9 bases had no gene match. The CDR3 region is CASSSRRTSGWDTQYF. The DNA of the CDR3 is TGTGCCAGCAGCTCGAGGCGGACTAGCGGGTGGGATACGCAGTATTTT.

This clonotype was seen a handful of times. The chain has TRBV7-8 and TRBJ1-4; D remains unclear. The V end was cut by 0 bases, the J end by 5 bases, with 10 bases between. CDR3 length: 15 amino acids. From germline, CDR1 is SGHVS and CDR2 FQNEAQ. The CDR3 region has the DNA TGTGCCAGCAGCTTAGCACAGTACCTCAATGAAAAACTGTTTTTT. Its translation is CASSLAQYLNEKLFF.

This clonotype was observed many times. The rearrangement uses TRBV6-5 and TRBJ2-6; D ambiguous. V lost 6 bases and J lost 0, with 6 bases in between. Germline CDR1 and CDR2: MNHEY and SVGAGI. The CDR3 has 14 residues. CDR3 DNA: TGTGCCAGCAGCACGCCCTCTGGGGCCAACGTCCTGACTTTC. This gives the protein CASSTPSGANVLTF.

This clonotype was seen many times. The V and J genes are TRBV5-5 and TRBJ1-5; D unclear. The V gene lost 3 bases and the J gene lost 0 bases, with 10 bases spanning the gap. Germline loops: CDR1 SGHKS, CDR2 YYEKEE (reference sequence). This CDR3 comprises 15 residues. The CDR3 sequence: CASSSLAPSNQPQHF. The CDR3 DNA reads as TGTGCCAGCAGCTCCCTTGCCCCTAGCAATCAGCCCCAGCATTTT.

V and J are TRBV12-3 or TRBV12-4 and TRBJ1-6, with D possibly matching TRBD1 (5 bases). V was cut by 4 bases and J by 9 bases, with 16 bases left in between. This CDR3 has 15 residues. CDR3 nucleotides: TGTGCCAGCAGTTACTCGTTGGGGGAGCGTTCACCCCTCCACTTT. It specifies CASSYSLGERSPLHF.

Here the CDR3 DNA reads TGTGCGTGCATAGGGACGTTTGAGCAGTTCTTC. Amino acid sequence: CACIGTFEQFF. The V call is TRBV7-9, the J call TRBJ2-1; D is perhaps TRBD1 or TRBD2 (5 bases each). Germline assignment: CDR1 SEHNR and CDR2 FQNEAQ (reference sequence). CDR3 length: 11 amino acids.

This clonotype was detected only a few times. The V call is TRBV30, the J call TRBJ1-6; 9 positions agree with TRBD1. Germline values: CDR1 GTSNPN, CDR2 SVGIG (reference sequence). The CDR3 covers 16 residues. Losses at the gene ends were 8 bases for V and 7 bases for J; bases not matched to a gene: 15. In nucleotides, the CDR3 is TGTGCCAACGGGACAGGGAGCGCCCTCACCAATTCACCCCTCCACTTT. Residues: CANGTGSALTNSPLHF. The variable domain in full, with the rest retrieved from reference TRBV30 and TRBJ1-6, is SQTIHQWPATLVQPVGSPLSLECTVEGTSNPNLYWYRQAAGRGLQLLFYSVGIGQISSEVPQNLSASRPQDRQFILSSKKLLLSDSGFYLCANGTGSALTNSPLHFGNGTRLTVT.

The chain has TRBV9 and TRBJ1-1; D unclear. The V gene's germline CDR1 is SGDLS and CDR2 YYNGEE. This CDR3 spans 14 amino acids. Trimming removed 0 bases at V and 4 bases at J, with 10 bases between. CDR3 loop: CASSVALLATEAFF. The CDR3, as DNA: TGTGCCAGCAGCGTAGCCCTTTTAGCCACTGAAGCTTTCTTT.

There are many counts of this clonotype. The chain recombines TRBV14 with TRBJ2-7; weak D call: TRBD1 (5 bases). CDR1 and CDR2 from the germline V gene are SGHDN and FVKESK. The CDR3 contains 13 residues. Trimming left V 6 bases short and J 5 bases short, with 14 bases between. The CDR3, as DNA: TGTGCCAGCAGACATAGACAGAAGCACGAGCAGTACTTC. Protein: CASRHRQKHEQYF.

As to this clonotype: A much larger clone lies a single base off, so this may be a read error. The chain employs TRBV7-9 and TRBJ1-1; D possibly corresponds to TRBD1 (5 bases). There are 15 residues in the CDR3. Germline lookup yields CDR1 SEHNR and CDR2 FQNEAQ (reference sequence). Written as DNA, the CDR3 is TGTACCAGCAGCCAAAGGGGAATCATGAACACTGAAGCTTTCTTT. Protein: CTSSQRGIMNTEAFF.

This clonotype was seen at least ten times. This chain uses TRBV5-1 with TRBJ2-3; weak D call: TRBD1 (6 bases). The CDR3 covers 14 residues. Trimming pared 4 bases from V and 3 bases from J, leaving 12 bases between. The germline V gene encodes CDR1 SGHRS and CDR2 YFSETQ. CDR3 in amino acids: CASSPDRWTDTQYF. DNA for the CDR3: TGCGCCAGCAGCCCCGACAGGTGGACAGATACGCAGTATTTT.